This T cell receptor beta chain stems from a study of blood T cell repertoires in COVID-19. Study as a whole: T cells, B-cell-depleted T cells, or PBMCs supplied cDNA or gDNA.

The repertoire was sequenced with immunoSEQ multiplex PCR; TCRdb's copy has only in-frame clones and lacks some. This table holds more than 200,000 clones, approximately 80% found once. This CDR3 is 16 amino acids long. J was trimmed by 4 bases and V by 1 base; bases with no gene match: 8. Germline CDR1 is SGHVS and CDR2 is FQNEAQ. The V and J genes are TRBV7-8 and TRBJ2-5; 8 nucleotides match TRBD1. The sample was PBMCs or T cells enriched from blood (not recorded which). This TCR was recovered from a man aged 60-69 years who had recovered from COVID-19. CDR3 loop: CASSLGWQGASETQYF. The CDR3 DNA reads TGTGCCAGCAGCTTAGGGTGGCAGGGGGCTTCAGAGACCCAGTACTTC.